Below, one T cell receptor beta chain is given with its context. Its antigen is undetermined. With 4 bases clipped from V and 8 bases from J, the junction kept 9 bases outside the gene matches. Germline loops: CDR1 MGHRA, CDR2 YSYEKL. This CDR3 region has 15 residues. Naive CD8 cells, CD45RO-negative and positively selected for CCR7, excluded terminally differentiated effector memory CD45RA+ cells. All participating donors were Caucasian adults from Nashville, Tennessee. The data belong to a study of shared clonotypes between healthy human individuals. Study outcomes and limitations: It was expected that sequencing depth would affect clonotype sharing among donors. Clonotypes not shared had lower generation probabilities than those common to all four donors.

Clones were sequenced by immunoSEQ multiplex PCR, and TCRdb holds only the in-frame ones, with some missing. The table has fewer than 800,000 clones, 90% to 95% seen once. The rearrangement uses TRBV4-1 and TRBJ2-1; 9 nucleotides match TRBD2. The sequence was collected from a man under 40 in good health. Sequencing used naive CD8+ T cells sorted from blood. This chain's CDR3 is CASSPASGIGDEQFF. The CDR3 nucleotides are TGCGCCAGCAGCCCAGCTAGCGGGATAGGCGATGAGCAGTTCTTC.